These 26 T cell receptor beta chains share one sample of origin, sequenced in a study of technical replicates of blood from a few donors. Only in-frame clones appear in the TCRdb table, and some are missing; sequencing was by immunoSEQ multiplex PCR. Seen here are over 70,000 clones, approximately 96% observed once, and the top ten hold about 0.4%. The sequencing input was T cells isolated from PBMCs. The origin of the receptors is a human donor in good health.

The chain couples TRBV12-5 to TRBJ1-4, with 7 bases that match TRBD1. The V gene's germline CDR1 is LGHNT and CDR2 FRNRAP. CDR3 length equals 18 residues. V was pared by 1 base and J by 0 bases, with 8 bases of the junction left unmatched. The CDR3 here is CASGLGTGALATNEKLFF. DNA for the CDR3: TGTGCTAGTGGTTTGGGGACAGGTGCCCTTGCAACTAATGAAAAACTGTTTTTT.

V gene TRBV29-1 combines with J gene TRBJ2-7; the D gene is possibly TRBD2 (6 bases). Germline-derived CDR1 and CDR2 are SQVTM and ANQGSEA. The CDR3 consists of 14 residues. The ends were cut back, 8 bases at V and 3 bases at J, with 20 bases in the middle. CDR3 sequence reads: CSPDSRDSCYEQYF. The CDR3 DNA is TGCAGCCCTGACTCCCGGGACTCTTGCTACGAGCAGTACTTC.

The gene calls are TRBV5-5 and TRBJ2-7; D is uncertain. V lost 0 bases and J 2 bases, leaving 12 bases between the germline ends. Germline V lookup: CDR1 SGHKS, CDR2 YYEKEE (reference sequence). The CDR3 length is 15 residues. CDR3 DNA sequence: TGTGCCAGCAGCTTGGAAACCCAACGGGCCTACGAGCAGTACTTC. As protein: CASSLETQRAYEQYF.

This sequence joins TRBV7-8 and TRBJ2-6, with TRBD1 as a possible D gene (5 bases). CDR1 and CDR2 from the germline V gene are SGHVS and FQNEAQ. Trimming took off 0 bases at V and 4 bases at J, with 7 bases between the two ends. This CDR3 has 15 residues. This CDR3 is CASSLAGVGANVLTF. In DNA form, the CDR3 reads TGTGCCAGCAGCTTAGCAGGGGTCGGGGCCAACGTCCTGACTTTC.

The V call is TRBV19, the J call TRBJ1-2; D unresolved. The germline gives CDR1 LNHDA, CDR2 SQIVND (reference sequence). Trimming left V 7 bases short and J 1 base short, with 22 bases between. This CDR3 spans 17 amino acids. The CDR3 nucleotides are TGTGCCAGTAAGGGAGATCATCTAAAAGTCCTTAACTATGGCTACACCTTC. As protein: CASKGDHLKVLNYGYTF.

The chain has TRBV5-4 and TRBJ2-7, with D unclear. CDR1 is SGHNT, CDR2 YYREEE, per germline (reference sequence). The CDR3 loop spans 11 amino acids. V dropped 0 bases and J dropped 5 bases, with 3 bases sitting between them. The CDR3 here is CASSLVNEQYF. The CDR3 DNA follows: TGTGCCAGCAGCTTGGTTAACGAGCAGTACTTC.

The chain combines TRBV18 with TRBJ2-7; 7 nucleotides line up with TRBD2. V was pared by 6 bases and J by 0 bases, with 8 bases of the junction left unmatched. The CDR3 length is 15 residues. Germline V CDR1 and CDR2: KGHSH, LQKENI. The CDR3 loop is CASSIERGSSYEQYF. CDR3 in DNA: TGTGCCAGCTCCATTGAGCGGGGAAGCTCCTACGAGCAGTACTTC.

The V gene is TRBV7-6, the J gene TRBJ1-1; 11 bases match TRBD1. The CDR3 runs 14 residues. V shed 5 bases and J 5 bases; nucleotides not matched to a gene: 4. Per the germline V gene, CDR1 is SGHVS and CDR2 is FNYEAQ. This CDR3 is CASSPGQGGTEAFF. The CDR3 DNA reads as TGTGCCAGCAGCCCGGGACAGGGGGGAACTGAAGCTTTCTTT. The full variable domain, with the rest looked up from reference TRBV7-6 and TRBJ1-1, is GAGVSQSPRYKVTKRGQDVALRCDPISGHVSLYWYRQALGQGPEFLTYFNYEAQQDKSGLPNDRFSAERPEGSISTLTIQRTEQRDSAMYRCASSPGQGGTEAFFGQGTRLTVV.

J is TRBJ2-1 and V is TRBV5-1; 9 bases align to TRBD2. After removal of 7 bases from V and 7 bases from J, the junction contained 12 bases not matched to a gene. The V gene's germline CDR1 is SGHRS and CDR2 YFSETQ. There are 15 residues in the CDR3. The CDR3 DNA reads as TGCGCCAGCTCCCGGGGGGCTAGCGGGGTAAATGAGCAGTTCTTC. Residues: CASSRGASGVNEQFF.

The J gene is TRBJ2-1, the V gene TRBV5-1, with 13 bases identical to TRBD2. Germline lookup yields CDR1 SGHRS and CDR2 YFSETQ. After removal of 3 bases from V and 2 bases from J, the junction contained 8 bases not matched to a gene. This CDR3 has 18 amino acids. In DNA form, the CDR3 reads TGCGCCAGCAGCTCGACTAGCGGGAGGTCTTTCGCCTACAATGAGCAGTTCTTC. Amino acids: CASSSTSGRSFAYNEQFF.

The chain joins TRBV30 to TRBJ1-1; maybe TRBD1 (6 bases). V was pared by 0 bases and J by 4 bases, with 9 bases between. There are 13 residues in the CDR3. Germline-derived CDR1 and CDR2 are GTSNPN and SVGIG (reference sequence). DNA for the CDR3: TGTGCCTGGAGTGTACAGGGTAGCACTGAAGCTTTCTTT. Translated: CAWSVQGSTEAFF.

The V gene is TRBV7-6, the J gene TRBJ2-3; D is uncertain. This CDR3 has 16 residues. Trimming removed 1 base at V and 0 bases at J, with 11 bases between. CDR1 SGHVS and CDR2 FNYEAQ come from the germline V gene. In DNA form, the CDR3 reads TGTGCCAGCAGCTTAGATGCGATCACTAGCACAGATACGCAGTATTTT. As protein: CASSLDAITSTDTQYF.

The table lists this clone with a few counts. The J gene is TRBJ1-1, the V gene TRBV19; D not certain. The CDR3 loop spans 13 amino acids. Germline CDR1 reads LNHDA; CDR2 reads SQIVND (reference sequence). Between the trimmed V and J ends, which lost 1 base and 1 base, there was a span of 4 bases. CDR3 region: CASSIAQNTEAFF. CDR3 in DNA: TGTGCCAGTAGTATAGCCCAGAACACTGAAGCTTTCTTT.

V and J are TRBV5-1 and TRBJ2-5, with D unresolved. Germline V gene lookup returns CDR1 SGHRS and CDR2 YFSETQ. V was trimmed by 3 bases and J by 1 base, leaving 4 bases between them. The CDR3 runs 12 residues. The CDR3 loop is CASSSPQETQYF. The CDR3, as DNA: TGCGCCAGCAGCTCTCCCCAAGAGACCCAGTACTTC.

This chain uses TRBV30 with TRBJ2-7; D call uncertain. Germline CDR1 reads GTSNPN; CDR2 reads SVGIG (reference sequence). This CDR3 is built from 11 residues. The V end lost 1 base, the J end lost 2 bases, and 3 bases lay between the germline ends. This CDR3 reads CAWSDTYEQYF. Written as DNA, the CDR3 is TGTGCCTGGAGTGATACCTACGAGCAGTACTTC.

The chain uses TRBV28 and TRBJ1-5; D not certain. V lost 5 bases to trimming and J lost 5 bases, with 4 bases between them. The CDR3 is 11 residues long. Germline CDR1 and CDR2: MDHEN and SYDVKM. The CDR3 sequence is CASSLDQPQHF. CDR3 nucleotides: TGTGCCAGCAGTCTAGATCAGCCCCAGCATTTT.

In regard to this clone: The same CDR3 arises from other DNA sequences in this sample as well. J is TRBJ2-7 and V is TRBV18; 9 bases fit TRBD2. Germline CDR1 is KGHSH and CDR2 is LQKENI. The CDR3 sequence is 13 residues long. The ends lost 2 bases at V and 4 bases at J; junction bases unmatched: 0. The CDR3, as DNA: TGTGCCAGCTCACCAGCGGGAGGGTACGAGCAGTACTTC. It codes for CASSPAGGYEQYF.

This clone was recorded once. The chain uses TRBV6-4 and TRBJ2-1, with 7 bases matching TRBD2. CDR1 is MRHNA and CDR2 is SNTAGT in the germline V gene. J gave up 7 bases and V 4 bases, and 7 bases lay outside the gene matches. The CDR3 is 14 amino acids. The CDR3, as DNA: TGTGCCAGCAGTGTTCTAGCGGAGGGGAATGAGCAGTTCTTC. This gives the protein CASSVLAEGNEQFF.

This rearrangement joins TRBV10-2 to TRBJ2-7; perhaps TRBD1 as D (5 bases). CDR1 and CDR2 from the germline V gene are WSHSY and SAAADI. The length of the CDR3 is 11 residues. Trimming shortened V by 8 bases and J by 3 bases, and 8 bases separated the two germline ends. DNA of the CDR3: TGCGCCAGCCAGGGCTACTACGAGCAGTACTTC. This gives the protein CASQGYYEQYF.

This chain connects TRBV7-3 to TRBJ1-4; 7 nucleotides match TRBD1. The CDR3 consists of 14 residues. The V segment lost 1 base and the J segment 7 bases; nucleotides outside the gene matches: 3. Germline loops: CDR1 SGHTA, CDR2 FQGTGA. CDR3 residues: CASSLRGGSEKLFF. The CDR3 bases are TGTGCCAGCAGCTTAAGAGGGGGCAGTGAAAAACTGTTTTTT.

The chain uses TRBV25-1 and TRBJ2-5; D is perhaps TRBD2 (5 bases). Germline V gives CDR1 MGHDK, CDR2 SYGVNS. The CDR3 extends over 14 amino acids. Trimming shortened V by 4 bases and J by 2 bases, and 11 bases separated the two germline ends. The CDR3 coding sequence is TGTGCCAGCAGTGCCAACAGAGGGCAAGAGACCCAGTACTTC. It specifies CASSANRGQETQYF.

This chain links TRBV2 with TRBJ1-2; 9 nucleotides line up with TRBD1. The CDR3 is 15 amino acids. Germline values: CDR1 SNHLY, CDR2 FYNNEI. The junction had 7 bases not matched to a gene; V was cut back by 3 bases and J by 5 bases. CDR3 in amino acids: CASSETNRGLYGYTF. CDR3 DNA: TGTGCCAGCAGTGAGACGAACAGGGGGCTGTATGGCTACACCTTC.

The J gene is TRBJ2-1, the V gene TRBV4-2, with D maybe TRBD2 (5 bases). The V gene's germline CDR1 is LGHNA and CDR2 YNFKEQ. The length of the CDR3 is 13 residues. The V and J ends lost 0 bases and 10 bases respectively, with 10 bases between them. In DNA form, the CDR3 reads TGTGCCAGCAGCCAAGATCCAGAGCGGGAGCAGTTCTTC. As protein: CASSQDPEREQFF.

V is TRBV18 and J is TRBJ2-2, with TRBD1 matching over 7 bases. The CDR3 is 17 amino acids. With 3 bases clipped from V and 3 bases from J, the junction kept 10 bases outside the gene matches. Looked up from germline, CDR1 is KGHSH and CDR2 is LQKENI. The CDR3 here is CASSPLQGPRDTGELFF. The CDR3 region has the DNA TGTGCCAGCTCACCTTTACAGGGGCCCCGGGACACCGGGGAGCTGTTTTTT.

The rearrangement joins TRBV18 to TRBJ1-5; TRBD1 agrees at 8 bases. Trimming took 3 bases from V and 10 from J; bases not matched to a gene: 5. Germline loops: CDR1 KGHSH, CDR2 LQKENI. The CDR3 loop spans 13 amino acids. CDR3 region: CASSPVQGEPQHF. DNA for the CDR3: TGTGCCAGCTCACCGGTACAGGGGGAACCCCAGCATTTT.

The gene calls are TRBV27 and TRBJ2-7; TRBD1 aligns across 8 bases. This CDR3 contains 12 residues. The ends lost 6 bases at V and 7 bases at J; junction bases unmatched: 5. The germline V gene has CDR1 MNHEY and CDR2 SMNVEV (reference sequence). The DNA of the CDR3 is TGTGCCAGCAGCAGGGGGCCGCGGGAGCAGTACTTC. It encodes CASSRGPREQYF.